The T cell receptor beta chain under discussion was sequenced for a study of T-cell memory formation after mild COVID-19. Study at large: TCR clusters showed largely donor specificity.

TCRdb called the 5' RACE reads again in MiXCR, with one record for every CDR3 protein. The table lists about 500,000 distinct CDR3 sequences, approximately 20% of them singletons, with approximately 12% in the top ten. The CDR3 has 15 amino acids. Germline values: CDR1 MGHDK, CDR2 SYGVNS. Trimming cost V 1 base and J 6 bases; bases outside gene matches: 4. In this sample, this clonotype turned up a few times. This chain joins TRBV25-1 and TRBJ2-1, with TRBD2 matching over 9 bases. The sequenced sample was PBMCs or a T cell subset sorted from them (not recorded which). The source of this sequence is an adult woman who had mild COVID-19 (a few samples of this study predate the infection). Cell type and time point are not known. The CDR3 DNA is TGTGCCAGCAGTGAATCTCTAGCGGGGCTCAATGAGCAGTTCTTC. Its protein product is CASSESLAGLNEQFF.